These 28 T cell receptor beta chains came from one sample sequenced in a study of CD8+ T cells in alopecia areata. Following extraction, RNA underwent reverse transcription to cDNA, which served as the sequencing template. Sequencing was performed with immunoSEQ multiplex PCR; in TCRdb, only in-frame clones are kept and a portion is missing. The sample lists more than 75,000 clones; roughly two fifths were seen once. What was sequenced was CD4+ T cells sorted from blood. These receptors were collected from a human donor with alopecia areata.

CDR3 protein: CASSLPRTGGKYEQYF. In DNA, the CDR3 is TGCGCCAGCAGCTTGCCACGGACAGGGGGCAAATACGAGCAGTACTTC. The chain uses TRBV5-1 and TRBJ2-7; 11 bases fit TRBD1. Germline trimming cut 1 base from V and 4 bases from J; bases unmatched to any gene: 7. The CDR3 extends over 16 amino acids. Germline V gives CDR1 SGHRS, CDR2 YFSETQ.

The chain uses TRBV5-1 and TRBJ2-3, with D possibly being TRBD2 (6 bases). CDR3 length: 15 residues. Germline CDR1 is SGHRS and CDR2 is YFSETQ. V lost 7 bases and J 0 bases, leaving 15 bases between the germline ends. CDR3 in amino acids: CASASRGSSTDTQYF. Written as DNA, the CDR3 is TGCGCCAGCGCGTCGCGGGGCTCTAGCACAGATACGCAGTATTTT.

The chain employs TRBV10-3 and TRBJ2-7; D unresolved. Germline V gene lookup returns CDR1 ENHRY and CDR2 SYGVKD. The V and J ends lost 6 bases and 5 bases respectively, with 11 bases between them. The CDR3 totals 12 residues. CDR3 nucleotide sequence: TGTGCCATCAGCCATAGCCCCAACGAGCAGTACTTC. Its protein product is CAISHSPNEQYF.

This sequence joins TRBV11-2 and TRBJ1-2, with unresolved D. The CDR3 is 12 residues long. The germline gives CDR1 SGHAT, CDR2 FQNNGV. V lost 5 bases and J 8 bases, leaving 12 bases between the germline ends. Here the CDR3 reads CASSRSTLGYTF. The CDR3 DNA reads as TGTGCCAGCAGCCGAAGCACCCTGGGCTACACCTTC.

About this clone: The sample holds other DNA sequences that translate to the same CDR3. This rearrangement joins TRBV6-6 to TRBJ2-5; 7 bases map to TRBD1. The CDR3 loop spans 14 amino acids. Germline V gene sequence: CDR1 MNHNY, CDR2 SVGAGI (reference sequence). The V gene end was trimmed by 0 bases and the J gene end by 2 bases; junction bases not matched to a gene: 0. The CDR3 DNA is TGTGCCAGCAGTTACTCGACAGGGCAAGAGACCCAGTACTTC. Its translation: CASSYSTGQETQYF.

The CDR3 coding sequence is TGTGCCAGCAGCTTAGGTGCAGGGGGCGCGTTCAATGAGCAGTTCTTC. It is translated as CASSLGAGGAFNEQFF. The rearrangement joins TRBV11-3 to TRBJ2-1; TRBD1 aligns across 8 bases. From germline, CDR1 is SGHNT and CDR2 YENEEA. V lost 1 base, J lost 6 bases, and 8 bases stayed unmatched. The length of the CDR3 is 16 residues.

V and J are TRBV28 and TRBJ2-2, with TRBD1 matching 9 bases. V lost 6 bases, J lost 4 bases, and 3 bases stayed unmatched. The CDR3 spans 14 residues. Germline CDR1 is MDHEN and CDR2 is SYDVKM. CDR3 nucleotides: TGTGCCAGCAGGGGGACAGGGCCCACCGGGGAGCTGTTTTTT. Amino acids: CASRGTGPTGELFF.

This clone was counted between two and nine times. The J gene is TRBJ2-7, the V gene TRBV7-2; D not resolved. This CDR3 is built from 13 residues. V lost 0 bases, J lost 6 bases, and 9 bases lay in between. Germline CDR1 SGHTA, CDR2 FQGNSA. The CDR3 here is CASSLARTGEQYF. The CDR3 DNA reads TGTGCCAGCAGCTTAGCGAGGACGGGCGAGCAGTACTTC.

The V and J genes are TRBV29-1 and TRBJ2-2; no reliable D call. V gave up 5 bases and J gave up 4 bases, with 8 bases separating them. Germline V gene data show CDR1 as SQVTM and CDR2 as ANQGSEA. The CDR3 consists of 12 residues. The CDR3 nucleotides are TGCAGCGTTATGCTGACCACCGGGGAGCTGTTTTTT. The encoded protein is CSVMLTTGELFF.

The CDR3 reads CASSQEPGTRIYNEQFF. DNA of the CDR3: TGCGCCAGCAGCCAAGAGCCGGGGACTAGAATATATAATGAGCAGTTCTTC. This chain uses TRBV4-1 with TRBJ2-1, with 8 positions matching TRBD2. CDR1 MGHRA and CDR2 YSYEKL come from the germline V gene. V dropped 0 bases and J dropped 7; count of bases not matched to a gene: 11. The CDR3 runs to 17 residues.

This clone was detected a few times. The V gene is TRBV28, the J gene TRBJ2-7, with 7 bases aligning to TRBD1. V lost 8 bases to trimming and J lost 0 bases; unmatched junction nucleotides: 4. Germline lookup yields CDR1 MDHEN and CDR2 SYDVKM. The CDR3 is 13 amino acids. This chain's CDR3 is CASVGTVSYEQYF. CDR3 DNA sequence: TGTGCCAGCGTAGGGACAGTCTCCTACGAGCAGTACTTC.

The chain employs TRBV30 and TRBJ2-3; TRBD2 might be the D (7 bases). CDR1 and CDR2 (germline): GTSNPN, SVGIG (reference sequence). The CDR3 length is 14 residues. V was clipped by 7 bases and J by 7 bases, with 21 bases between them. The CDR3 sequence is CASSSGGSHNTQYF. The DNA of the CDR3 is TGTGCCTCATCGTCGGGGGGCAGTCACAATACGCAGTATTTT.

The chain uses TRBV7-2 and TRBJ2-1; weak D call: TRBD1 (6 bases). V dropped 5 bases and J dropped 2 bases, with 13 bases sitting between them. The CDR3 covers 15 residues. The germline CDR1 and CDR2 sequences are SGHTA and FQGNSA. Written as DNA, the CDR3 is TGTGCCAGCAGCCCTGCCCGGACAGCCTACAATGAGCAGTTCTTC. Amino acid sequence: CASSPARTAYNEQFF.

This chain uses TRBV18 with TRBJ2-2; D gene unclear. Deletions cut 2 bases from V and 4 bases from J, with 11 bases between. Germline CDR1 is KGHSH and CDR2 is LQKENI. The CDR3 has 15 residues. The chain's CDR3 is CASSPIFQTTGELFF. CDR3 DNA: TGTGCCAGCTCACCAATTTTTCAGACCACCGGGGAGCTGTTTTTT.

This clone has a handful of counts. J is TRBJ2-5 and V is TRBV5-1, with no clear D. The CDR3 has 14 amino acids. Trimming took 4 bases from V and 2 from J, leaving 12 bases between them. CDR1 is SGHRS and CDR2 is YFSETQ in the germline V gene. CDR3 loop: CASSPGPEQETQYF. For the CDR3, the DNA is TGCGCCAGCAGCCCCGGACCCGAACAAGAGACCCAGTACTTC.

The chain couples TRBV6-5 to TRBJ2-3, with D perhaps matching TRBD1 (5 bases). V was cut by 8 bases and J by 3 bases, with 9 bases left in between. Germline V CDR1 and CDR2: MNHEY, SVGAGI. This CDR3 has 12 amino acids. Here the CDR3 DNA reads TGTGCCAGCGGGAAGGGGACAGATACGCAGTATTTT. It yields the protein CASGKGTDTQYF.

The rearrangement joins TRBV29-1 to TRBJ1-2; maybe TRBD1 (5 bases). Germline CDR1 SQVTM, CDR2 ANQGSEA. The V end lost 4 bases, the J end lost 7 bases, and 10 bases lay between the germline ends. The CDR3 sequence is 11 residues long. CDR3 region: CSVVAGSGYTF. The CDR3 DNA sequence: TGCAGCGTTGTGGCAGGGAGTGGCTACACCTTC. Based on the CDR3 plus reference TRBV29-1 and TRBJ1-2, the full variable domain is SAVISQKPSRDICQRGTSLTIQCQVDSQVTMMFWYRQQPGQSLTLIATANQGSEATYESGFVIDKFPISRPNLTFSTLTVSNMSPEDSSIYLCSVVAGSGYTFGSGTRLTVV.

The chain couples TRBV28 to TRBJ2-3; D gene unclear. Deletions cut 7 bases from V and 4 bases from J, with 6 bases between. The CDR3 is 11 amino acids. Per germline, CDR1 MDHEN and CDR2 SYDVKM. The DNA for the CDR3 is TGTGCCAGCACAGGCGCAGATACGCAGTATTTT. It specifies CASTGADTQYF.

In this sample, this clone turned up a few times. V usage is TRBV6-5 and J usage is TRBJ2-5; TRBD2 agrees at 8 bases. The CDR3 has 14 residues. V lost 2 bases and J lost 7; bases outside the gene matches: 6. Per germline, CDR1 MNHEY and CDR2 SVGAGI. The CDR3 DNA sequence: TGTGCCAGCAGTTACGAGCGGGGGATGGCGACCCAGTACTTC. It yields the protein CASSYERGMATQYF.

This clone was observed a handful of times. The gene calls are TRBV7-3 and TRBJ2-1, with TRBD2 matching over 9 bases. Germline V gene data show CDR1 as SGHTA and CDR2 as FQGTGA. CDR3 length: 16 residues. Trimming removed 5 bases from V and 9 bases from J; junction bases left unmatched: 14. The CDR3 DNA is TGTGCCAGCAGCCTTTCGCTTGCGATTAGCGGGGGTGAGCAGTTCTTC. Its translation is CASSLSLAISGGEQFF.

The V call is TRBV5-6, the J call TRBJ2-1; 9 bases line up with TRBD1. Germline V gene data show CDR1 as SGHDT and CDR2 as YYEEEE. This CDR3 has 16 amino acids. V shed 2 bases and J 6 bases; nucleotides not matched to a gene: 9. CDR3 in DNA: TGTGCCAGCAGCTTCCCGACAGGGGGGGGACCCAATGAGCAGTTCTTC. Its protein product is CASSFPTGGGPNEQFF.

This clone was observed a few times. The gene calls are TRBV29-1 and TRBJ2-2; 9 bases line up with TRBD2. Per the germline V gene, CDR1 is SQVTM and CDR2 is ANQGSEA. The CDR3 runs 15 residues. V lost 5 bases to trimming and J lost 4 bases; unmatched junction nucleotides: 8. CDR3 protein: CSVKPGLAITGELFF. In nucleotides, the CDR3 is TGCAGCGTTAAACCGGGACTAGCAATCACCGGGGAGCTGTTTTTT.

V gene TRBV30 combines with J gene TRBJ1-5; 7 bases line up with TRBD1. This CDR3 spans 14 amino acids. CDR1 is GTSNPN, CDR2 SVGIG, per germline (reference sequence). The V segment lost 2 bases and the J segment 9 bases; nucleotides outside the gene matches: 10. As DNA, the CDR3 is TGTGCCTGGAGTAGGACAGGCTCAATCAGGCCCCAGCATTTT. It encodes CAWSRTGSIRPQHF.

CDR3 in amino acids: CASSQDYTTDTQYF. In DNA, the CDR3 is TGCGCCAGCAGCCAAGATTACACCACAGATACGCAGTATTTT. The chain carries TRBV4-3 and TRBJ2-3; D not certain. This CDR3 comprises 14 residues. Germline V gene sequence: CDR1 LGHNA, CDR2 YSLEER. V gave up 0 bases and J gave up 2 bases, with 6 bases separating them.

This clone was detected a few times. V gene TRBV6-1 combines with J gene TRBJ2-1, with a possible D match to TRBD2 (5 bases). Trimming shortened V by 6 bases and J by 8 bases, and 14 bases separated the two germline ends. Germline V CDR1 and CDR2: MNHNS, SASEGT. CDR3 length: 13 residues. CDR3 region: CASRRTREDEQFF. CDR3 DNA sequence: TGTGCCAGCAGGAGAACTAGGGAAGATGAGCAGTTCTTC.

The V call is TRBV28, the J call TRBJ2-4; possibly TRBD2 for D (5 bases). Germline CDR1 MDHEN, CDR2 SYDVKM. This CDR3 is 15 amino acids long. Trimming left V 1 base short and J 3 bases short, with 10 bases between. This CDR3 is CASSLFTSGKNIQYF. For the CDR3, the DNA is TGTGCCAGCAGTTTATTTACCAGCGGCAAAAACATTCAGTACTTC.

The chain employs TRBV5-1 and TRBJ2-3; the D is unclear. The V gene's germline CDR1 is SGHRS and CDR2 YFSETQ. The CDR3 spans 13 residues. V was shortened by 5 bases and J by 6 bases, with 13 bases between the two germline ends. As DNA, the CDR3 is TGCGCCAGCAGGGACGGCCCGGCGGATACGCAGTATTTT. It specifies CASRDGPADTQYF.

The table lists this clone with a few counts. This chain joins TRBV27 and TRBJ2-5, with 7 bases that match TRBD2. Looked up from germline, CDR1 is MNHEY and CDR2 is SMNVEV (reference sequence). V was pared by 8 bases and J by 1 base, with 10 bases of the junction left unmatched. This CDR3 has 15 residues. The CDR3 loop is CASGSSGSGQETQYF. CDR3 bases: TGTGCCAGCGGGAGTAGCGGGTCGGGCCAAGAGACCCAGTACTTC.